One and the same sample provided the 11 T cell receptor beta chains below, sequenced in a study of shared clonotypes between healthy human individuals. Only in-frame clones appear in the TCRdb table, and some are missing; sequencing was by immunoSEQ multiplex PCR. This sample has a few million clones; approximately 93% occur once, and the top ten carry about 0.37%. The specimen was naive CD4+ T cells from PBMCs. The subset: CD45RA+ positively selected. Source of these receptors: a man between 18 and 35 years old in good health. Some clones in this sample may be carry-over from other donors' samples.

This rearrangement joins TRBV2 to TRBJ2-1, with 7 bases aligning to TRBD2. V lost 2 bases, J lost 4 bases, and 8 bases stayed unmatched. CDR3 length: 16 residues. Germline loops: CDR1 SNHLY, CDR2 FYNNEI. The CDR3 nucleotides read TGTGCCAGCAGTGAACAGGCGGGAGTCAGTTACAATGAGCAGTTCTTC. Protein: CASSEQAGVSYNEQFF.

This chain connects TRBV5-8 to TRBJ1-3, with D uncertain. The CDR3 spans 16 residues. Germline V gene lookup returns CDR1 SGHTS and CDR2 YDEGEE. The V end lost 3 bases, the J end lost 0 bases, and 13 bases lay between the germline ends. CDR3 coding DNA: TGTGCCAGCAGCTCCGGGATGTTGAGCTCTGGAAACACCATATATTTT. This codes for CASSSGMLSSGNTIYF.

The chain joins TRBV7-2 to TRBJ2-3, with D tentatively TRBD2 (6 bases). V gave up 4 bases and J gave up 4 bases, with 12 bases separating them. The germline V gene encodes CDR1 SGHTA and CDR2 FQGNSA. The CDR3 sequence is 14 residues long. The DNA of the CDR3 is TGTGCCAGCAGCTGGGGCACGGGAGCAGATACGCAGTATTTT. It codes for CASSWGTGADTQYF.

With respect to this clone: The sample has other DNA sequences that encode this CDR3 too. The CDR3 loop is CASSLGQGSTDTQYF. As DNA, the CDR3 is TGTGCCAGCAGCTTAGGGCAGGGCAGCACAGATACGCAGTATTTT. The chain carries TRBV7-2 and TRBJ2-3; TRBD1 might be the D (5 bases). Germline V gene sequence: CDR1 SGHTA, CDR2 FQGNSA. Trimming stripped 1 base from V and 0 bases from J, with 8 bases between. The CDR3 is made up of 15 amino acids. Filled out from reference TRBV7-2 and TRBJ2-3, the complete variable domain reads GAGVSQSPSNKVTEKGKDVELRCDPISGHTALYWYRQSLGQGLEFLIYFQGNSAPDKSGLPSDRFSAERTGGSVSTLTIQRTQQEDSAVYLCASSLGQGSTDTQYFGPGTRLTVL.

The rearrangement joins TRBV29-1 to TRBJ2-3; no reliable D call. Trimming left V 7 bases short and J 1 base short, with 12 bases between. CDR3 size: 13 residues. The V gene's germline CDR1 is SQVTM and CDR2 ANQGSEA. CDR3 nucleotides: TGCAGCGACCGCACTGACGGCACAGATACGCAGTATTTT. Its translation is CSDRTDGTDTQYF.

J is TRBJ2-7 and V is TRBV28; D remains unclear. V lost 6 bases and J 7 bases, leaving 19 bases between the germline ends. The CDR3 sequence is 14 residues long. The germline V gene has CDR1 MDHEN and CDR2 SYDVKM. The CDR3 DNA reads TGTGCCAGCAGCCTCCCCGGAGCCCACTGGGAGCAGTACTTC. Amino acids: CASSLPGAHWEQYF.

This clone was found a few times. The genes are TRBV2 and TRBJ1-1; D is perhaps TRBD1 (6 bases). CDR3 length: 15 residues. CDR1 is SNHLY and CDR2 is FYNNEI in the germline V gene. Deletions cut 5 bases from V and 8 bases from J, with 21 bases between. The CDR3 nucleotides are TGTGCCAGCAGTAAGTTATTAACAGGGAACGAGGAAGCTTTCTTT. This sequence encodes CASSKLLTGNEEAFF.

The rearrangement joins TRBV11-3 to TRBJ2-3; D not certain. The CDR3 length is 14 residues. Trimming removed 5 bases at V and 1 base at J, with 10 bases between. From germline, CDR1 is SGHNT and CDR2 YENEEA. CDR3 coding DNA: TGTGCCAGCAGCACACGTACAGGCACAGATACGCAGTATTTT. This codes for CASSTRTGTDTQYF.

Comments on this clone: This sample also contains other DNA sequences that code for the same CDR3. CDR3 loop: CASSLVGVNTEAFF. CDR3 bases: TGCGCCAGCAGCTTGGTCGGGGTGAACACTGAAGCTTTCTTT. The chain links TRBV5-1 to TRBJ1-1; D remains ambiguous. Trimming cost V 0 bases and J 0 bases, with 6 bases left between them. The CDR3 spans 14 residues. In germline, CDR1 is SGHRS, CDR2 YFSETQ.

This clone was seen a single time. This CDR3 reads CASSDRGHTDTQYF. The CDR3 DNA follows: TGTGCCAGCTCTGACAGGGGGCACACAGATACGCAGTATTTT. This chain uses TRBV5-4 with TRBJ2-3, with TRBD1 matching over 10 bases. Germline loops: CDR1 SGHNT, CDR2 YYREEE (reference sequence). Unmatched junction bases numbered 4, after V lost 7 bases and J lost 2 bases. This CDR3 region has 14 residues.

The chain employs TRBV9 and TRBJ2-1, with 7 bases matching TRBD2. Germline V gene data show CDR1 as SGDLS and CDR2 as YYNGEE. This CDR3 comprises 15 residues. V gave up 0 bases and J gave up 8 bases; unmatched junction bases: 8. The CDR3 DNA follows: TGTGCCAGCAGCGTAGCGGTGGGAGGGCGAGATGAGCAGTTCTTC. Its protein product is CASSVAVGGRDEQFF.